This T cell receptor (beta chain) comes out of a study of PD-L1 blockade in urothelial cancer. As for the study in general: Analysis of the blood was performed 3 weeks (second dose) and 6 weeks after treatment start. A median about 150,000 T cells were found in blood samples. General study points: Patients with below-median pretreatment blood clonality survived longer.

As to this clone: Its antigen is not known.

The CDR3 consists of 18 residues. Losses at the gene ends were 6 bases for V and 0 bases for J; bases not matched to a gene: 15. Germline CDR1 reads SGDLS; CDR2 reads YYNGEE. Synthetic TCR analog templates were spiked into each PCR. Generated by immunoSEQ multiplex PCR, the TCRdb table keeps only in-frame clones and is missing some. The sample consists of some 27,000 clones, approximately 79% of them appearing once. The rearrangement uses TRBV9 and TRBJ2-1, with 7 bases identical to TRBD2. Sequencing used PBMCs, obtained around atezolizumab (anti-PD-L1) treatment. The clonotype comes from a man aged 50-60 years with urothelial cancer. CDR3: CASTKDLAAFSSYNEQFF. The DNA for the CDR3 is TGTGCCAGCACCAAAGATCTAGCGGCTTTTTCCTCCTACAATGAGCAGTTCTTC.